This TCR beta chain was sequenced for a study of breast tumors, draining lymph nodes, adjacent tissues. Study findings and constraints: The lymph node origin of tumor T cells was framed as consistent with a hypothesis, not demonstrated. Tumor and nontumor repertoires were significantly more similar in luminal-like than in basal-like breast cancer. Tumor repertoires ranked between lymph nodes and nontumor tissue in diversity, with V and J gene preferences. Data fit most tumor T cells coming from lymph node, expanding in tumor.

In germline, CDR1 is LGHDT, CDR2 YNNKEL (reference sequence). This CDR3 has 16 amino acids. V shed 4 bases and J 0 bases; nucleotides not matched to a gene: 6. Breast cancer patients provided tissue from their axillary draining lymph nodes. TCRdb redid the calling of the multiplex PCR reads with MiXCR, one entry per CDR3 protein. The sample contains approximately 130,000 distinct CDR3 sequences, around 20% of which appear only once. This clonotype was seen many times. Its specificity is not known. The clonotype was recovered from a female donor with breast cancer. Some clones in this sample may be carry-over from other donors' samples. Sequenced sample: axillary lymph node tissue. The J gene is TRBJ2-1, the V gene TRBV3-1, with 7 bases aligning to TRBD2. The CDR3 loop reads CASSLRLASSYNEQFF. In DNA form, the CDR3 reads TGTGCCAGCAGCCTTCGACTAGCTAGCTCCTACAATGAGCAGTTCTTC.